The 31 T cell receptor beta chains below all came from one sample that was sequenced in a study of breast tumors, draining lymph nodes, adjacent tissues. TCRdb itself ran the multiplex PCR reads through MiXCR, one entry per CDR3 protein. The sample consists of around 190,000 distinct CDR3 sequences, 30% to 35% of them appearing once. Samples came from axillary lymph nodes draining the breast cancer. The sequenced material came from axillary lymph node tissue. These receptors all stem from a female donor with breast cancer. Some clones in this sample may be carry-over from other donors' samples.

Ten or more counts support this clonotype. The gene calls are TRBV12-3 or TRBV12-4 and TRBJ1-4; D is ambiguous. The ends were cut back, 6 bases at V and 0 bases at J, with 11 bases in the middle. The CDR3 runs to 15 residues. The CDR3 region is CASSPVGATNEKLFF. CDR3 coding DNA: TGTGCCAGCAGCCCCGTGGGTGCAACTAATGAAAAACTGTTTTTT.

This clonotype was observed many times. The chain has TRBV7-9 and TRBJ2-1; a weak D match, TRBD2 (5 bases). This CDR3 is built from 16 residues. Germline CDR1 and CDR2: SEHNR and FQNEAQ (reference sequence). The ends were cut back, 3 bases at V and 5 bases at J, with 17 bases in the middle. The CDR3: CASSFPRGFQNNEQFF. CDR3 bases: TGTGCCAGCAGCTTTCCTAGAGGGTTTCAAAACAATGAGCAGTTCTTC.

Many counts were recorded for this clonotype. The chain has TRBV11-3 and TRBJ2-2; D unresolved. Germline V CDR1 and CDR2: SGHNT, YENEEA. This CDR3 comprises 15 residues. Trimming took off 1 base at V and 5 bases at J, with 11 bases between the two ends. The CDR3 loop reads CASSLVGRGTGELFF. In nucleotides, the CDR3 is TGTGCCAGCAGCTTAGTCGGGCGCGGAACCGGGGAGCTGTTTTTT.

This clonotype was counted at least ten times. The J gene is TRBJ2-5, the V gene TRBV9; TRBD2 agrees at 10 bases. Trimming removed 9 bases from V and 4 bases from J; junction bases left unmatched: 6. The CDR3 is made up of 13 amino acids. Germline V lookup: CDR1 SGDLS, CDR2 YYNGEE. The DNA of the CDR3 is TGTGCCATCGCAGCGGGGGGGGGAGAGACCCAGTACTTC. Its translation is CAIAAGGGETQYF. The whole variable domain, remainder taken from reference TRBV9 and TRBJ2-5, is DSGVTQTPKHLITATGQRVTLRCSPRSGDLSVYWYQQSLDQGLQFLIQYYNGEERAKGNILERFSAQQFPDLHSELNLSSLELGDSALYFCAIAAGGGETQYFGPGTRLLVL.

This clonotype was recorded at least ten times. The genes are TRBV5-1 and TRBJ2-1; D possibly corresponds to TRBD2 (6 bases). The CDR3 has 19 residues. V dropped 4 bases and J dropped 9 bases, with 32 bases sitting between them. Germline V lookup: CDR1 SGHRS, CDR2 YFSETQ. DNA for the CDR3: TGCGCCAGCAGCCCCGCCAGTCGGGACTCACCGGCGGCTGGGCCTGAGCAGTTCTTC. It translates to CASSPASRDSPAAGPEQFF.

V usage is TRBV27 and J usage is TRBJ1-2; D is perhaps TRBD1 (5 bases). The CDR3 consists of 15 residues. Germline V CDR1 and CDR2: MNHEY, SMNVEV (reference sequence). V lost 7 bases, J lost 4 bases, and 19 bases lay in between. Here the CDR3 reads CASKARGSQIYGYTF. Written as DNA, the CDR3 is TGTGCCAGCAAGGCCCGGGGGTCTCAAATCTATGGCTACACCTTC.

The rearrangement uses TRBV12-3 or TRBV12-4 and TRBJ1-2, with 8 nucleotides matching TRBD1. The CDR3 runs to 16 residues. J was trimmed by 0 bases and V by 5 bases; bases with no gene match: 8. The CDR3 here is CASSPNSGGANYGYTF. The CDR3 region has the DNA TGTGCCAGCAGTCCTAACTCAGGGGGCGCTAACTATGGCTACACCTTC.

This clonotype was observed many times. V and J are TRBV7-9 and TRBJ2-1, with TRBD2 identical over 8 bases. Germline CDR1 and CDR2: SEHNR and FQNEAQ (reference sequence). This CDR3 contains 16 residues. Unmatched junction bases numbered 13, after V lost 5 bases and J lost 7 bases. The CDR3: CASSTPREGHPNEQFF. The CDR3 DNA sequence: TGTGCCAGCAGCACCCCACGGGAGGGTCACCCAAATGAGCAGTTCTTC.

This chain joins TRBV10-3 and TRBJ1-6; possible D gene TRBD1, 5 bases. CDR3 length equals 15 residues. Between the trimmed V and J ends, which lost 4 bases and 5 bases, there was a span of 12 bases. CDR1 is ENHRY, CDR2 SYGVKD, per germline. CDR3 bases: TGTGCCATCAGTGCTGATCAGGGACATAATTCACCCCTCCACTTT. Its translation: CAISADQGHNSPLHF.

This clonotype appeared a few times. The chain couples TRBV12-3 or TRBV12-4 to TRBJ1-1, with D tentatively TRBD1 (5 bases). The V and J ends lost 2 bases and 7 bases respectively, with 8 bases between them. This CDR3 region has 12 residues. The CDR3 DNA sequence: TGTGCCAGCAGTTTATCAGGGTATGAAGCTTTCTTT. Translation: CASSLSGYEAFF.

Remarks on this clonotype: Germline is not matched at one junction end, which may reflect a read error. The rearrangement links TRBV7-8 to TRBJ2-3, with D hard to call. This CDR3 has 11 amino acids. Per germline, CDR1 SGHVS and CDR2 FQNEAQ. The CDR3 loop reads CASGLSDTRYF. In DNA, the CDR3 is TGTGCCAGCGGCTTATCAGATACGCGGTATTTT.

Ten or more counts support this clonotype. The chain combines TRBV6-6 with TRBJ1-2, with D tentatively TRBD1 (5 bases). The V gene's germline CDR1 is MNHNY and CDR2 SVGAGI (reference sequence). V was shortened by 0 bases and J by 4 bases, with 9 bases between the two germline ends. The CDR3 is made up of 14 amino acids. The CDR3 here is CASSYSRDSYGYTF. The CDR3 DNA reads TGTGCCAGCAGTTACTCCCGCGACAGCTATGGCTACACCTTC.

A word on this clonotype: The junction departs from germline at one end; a sequencing error may be responsible. V and J are TRBV5-1 and TRBJ2-1; the D is unclear. This CDR3 has 13 residues. Looked up from germline, CDR1 is SGHRS and CDR2 is YFSETQ. CDR3 sequence (DNA): TGCGCCAGCAGCTTGGAAGGTAGAGATGACCAGTTCTTC. Residues: CASSLEGRDDQFF. Full variable domain (outside the CDR3, taken from reference TRBV5-1 and TRBJ2-1): KAGVTQTPRYLIKTRGQQVTLSCSPISGHRSVSWYQQTPGQGLQFLFEYFSETQRNKGNFPGRFSGRQFSNSRSEMNVSTLELGDSALYLCASSLEGRDDQFFGPGTRLTVL.

This rearrangement joins TRBV3-1 to TRBJ2-1; 7 positions match TRBD2. The CDR3 covers 14 residues. Unmatched junction bases numbered 0, after V lost 1 base and J lost 3 bases. In germline, CDR1 is LGHDT, CDR2 YNNKEL (reference sequence). CDR3 DNA sequence: TGTGCCAGCAGCCAAGGCGGGAGCTACAATGAGCAGTTCTTC. This gives the protein CASSQGGSYNEQFF.

This clonotype was picked up many times. This rearrangement joins TRBV6-5 to TRBJ2-7, with 7 bases aligning to TRBD1. In germline, CDR1 is MNHEY, CDR2 SVGAGI. The J segment lost 3 bases and the V segment lost 7 bases, leaving 9 bases of the junction unmatched. The CDR3 is 14 residues long. This CDR3 is CASIMDRFGYEQYF. The CDR3 bases are TGTGCCAGCATCATGGACAGGTTCGGCTACGAGCAGTACTTC.

This clonotype has more than one count but fewer than ten. The CDR3 nucleotides are TGTGCCAGCAGGGACCGGGCCATGAGGAGCTACGAGCAGTACTTC. Protein product: CASRDRAMRSYEQYF. The chain is built from TRBV6-1 and TRBJ2-7; unclear D gene. There are 15 residues in the CDR3. Germline V gene lookup returns CDR1 MNHNS and CDR2 SASEGT. V was cut by 6 bases and J by 3 bases, with 18 bases left in between.

Comments on this clonotype: The CDR3 carries no conserved terminal phenylalanine or tryptophan, so it likely arises from a read error. No DNA is shown, since the ends of the CDR3 on it are uncertain; the CDR3 is the one TCRdb lists. The rearrangement joins TRBV7-6 to TRBJ2-6; no DNA check was done on the table's D call, TRBD1. CDR1 and CDR2 (germline): SGHVS, FNYEAQ. The CDR3 spans 8 residues, counting both ends. The CDR3 loop reads CASSQGTL.

This clonotype was recorded a few times. The genes are TRBV27 and TRBJ2-7; D perhaps matches TRBD1 (5 bases). Germline CDR1 MNHEY, CDR2 SMNVEV (reference sequence). The V end was cut by 6 bases, the J end by 5 bases, with 11 bases between. This CDR3 is built from 12 residues. CDR3 sequence: CASSDSPHEQYF. The DNA of the CDR3 is TGTGCCAGCAGCGACAGCCCCCACGAGCAGTACTTC.

This clonotype appeared many times. The chain links TRBV18 to TRBJ2-5; TRBD1 is a possible D gene (6 bases). Per germline, CDR1 KGHSH and CDR2 LQKENI. Trimming removed 10 bases from V and 2 bases from J, with 14 bases in between. CDR3 length: 13 amino acids. CDR3 sequence (DNA): TGTGCCACCACAGGGCGGGTACAAGAGACCCAGTACTTC. Translating gives CATTGRVQETQYF.

The sample holds many counts of this clonotype. J is TRBJ2-7 and V is TRBV9; 8 nucleotides agree with TRBD2. The junction had 2 bases not matched to a gene; V was cut back by 3 bases and J by 0 bases. CDR1 is SGDLS and CDR2 is YYNGEE in the germline V gene. CDR3 length equals 14 residues. The CDR3 nucleotides are TGTGCCAGCAGCGGGGGGACTAGCTCCTACGAGCAGTACTTC. Translation: CASSGGTSSYEQYF.

This clonotype was seen many times. The chain employs TRBV20-1 and TRBJ2-3, with D unclear. V lost 5 bases, J lost 5 bases, and 14 bases lay in between. The CDR3 sequence is 13 residues long. Germline-derived CDR1 and CDR2 are DFQATT and SNEGSKA (reference sequence). CDR3 DNA sequence: TGCAGTGCTTGGGCCTCTAGTGGAGATACGCAGTATTTT. Amino acids: CSAWASSGDTQYF.

This clonotype was picked up many times. The chain combines TRBV7-3 with TRBJ2-4, with 10 positions matching TRBD2. This CDR3 region has 16 residues. The V segment lost 2 bases and the J segment 6 bases; nucleotides outside the gene matches: 7. Germline CDR1 reads SGHTA; CDR2 reads FQGTGA. CDR3 in amino acids: CASSLGLAGVGNIQYF. Written as DNA, the CDR3 is TGTGCCAGCAGCTTAGGTCTAGCGGGAGTTGGAAACATTCAGTACTTC.

This clonotype was recorded many times. The chain recombines TRBV7-9 with TRBJ1-2; D gene uncertain. CDR3 length equals 14 residues. Germline loops: CDR1 SEHNR, CDR2 FQNEAQ (reference sequence). V shed 1 base and J shed 6 bases, with 12 bases lying between them. Here the CDR3 DNA reads TGTGCCAGCAGCTTAGAATCCGGGTGGGATGGCTACACCTTC. Translated, it gives CASSLESGWDGYTF.

V is TRBV12-3 or TRBV12-4 and J is TRBJ1-6, with D maybe TRBD1 (5 bases). The CDR3 runs 16 residues. Trimming stripped 6 bases from V and 7 bases from J, with 19 bases between. The DNA for the CDR3 is TGTGCCAGCAGACGTAAACCAATGGGGGGGAATTCACCCCTCCACTTT. Protein product: CASRRKPMGGNSPLHF.

This chain links TRBV15 with TRBJ2-1; TRBD2 might be the D (6 bases). The CDR3 totals 16 residues. The V end was cut by 0 bases, the J end by 2 bases, with 11 bases between. From germline, CDR1 is LNHNV and CDR2 YYDKDF (reference sequence). The CDR3 DNA reads as TGTGCCACCAGCAGAGAAGGGTGGGAGGCCTACAATGAGCAGTTCTTC. It encodes CATSREGWEAYNEQFF.

This clonotype has ten or more counts. This chain connects TRBV4-1 to TRBJ2-7; D unclear. CDR3 length: 15 residues. Germline lookup yields CDR1 MGHRA and CDR2 YSYEKL. V was pared by 0 bases and J by 3 bases, with 12 bases between. CDR3 residues: CASSQEMGRYYEQYF. The CDR3 DNA reads TGCGCCAGCAGCCAAGAAATGGGCAGATACTACGAGCAGTACTTC.

This clonotype was seen repeatedly, ten times or more. The chain links TRBV10-3 to TRBJ2-7; D tentatively reads TRBD1 or TRBD2 (6 bases each). The CDR3 spans 16 residues. V dropped 4 bases and J dropped 0 bases, with 16 bases sitting between them. Germline loops: CDR1 ENHRY, CDR2 SYGVKD. Here the CDR3 DNA reads TGTGCCATCAGTGGCCCCAGCGGAGGGGGCTCCTACGAGCAGTACTTC. This translates into CAISGPSGGGSYEQYF.

This clonotype was seen many times. The rearrangement uses TRBV11-2 and TRBJ1-3, with D possibly TRBD1 on 5 matching bases. V was shortened by 0 bases and J by 4 bases, with 10 bases between the two germline ends. CDR3 length: 15 amino acids. The V gene's germline CDR1 is SGHAT and CDR2 FQNNGV. CDR3 residues: CASSLDRGVGNTIYF. CDR3 in DNA: TGTGCCAGCAGCTTAGATAGAGGGGTCGGAAACACCATATATTTT.

This clonotype was seen at least ten times. The chain employs TRBV4-1 and TRBJ2-7; maybe TRBD2 (5 bases). CDR1 MGHRA and CDR2 YSYEKL come from the germline V gene. Between the trimmed V and J ends, which lost 0 bases and 5 bases, there was a span of 8 bases. This CDR3 has 13 residues. The CDR3 sequence: CASSQEEADEQYF. CDR3 nucleotide sequence: TGCGCCAGCAGCCAAGAGGAAGCGGACGAGCAGTACTTC.

This clonotype was observed many times. The chain links TRBV5-6 to TRBJ2-7; D unclear. CDR1 is SGHDT and CDR2 is YYEEEE in the germline V gene. The CDR3 is 14 residues long. The V end lost 4 bases, the J end lost 7 bases, and 18 bases lay between the germline ends. DNA for the CDR3: TGTGCCAGCAGCGTCCCGGGCCGAGAACGGGAGCAGTACTTC. Translating it yields CASSVPGREREQYF.

In its sample, this clonotype was seen many times. The chain is built from TRBV12-3 or TRBV12-4 and TRBJ1-2; 8 nucleotides agree with TRBD1. Losses at the gene ends were 0 bases for V and 7 bases for J; bases not matched to a gene: 4. The CDR3 loop spans 14 amino acids. The CDR3 protein is CASSLAQGAAGYTF. The CDR3 DNA reads as TGTGCCAGCAGTTTAGCGCAGGGGGCGGCTGGCTACACCTTC.